This is a list of T cell receptor beta chains from one sample in a study of neoadjuvant anti-PD-1 for oral cavity cancer. Generated by immunoSEQ multiplex PCR, the TCRdb table keeps only in-frame clones and is missing some. The sample consists of more than 7,000 clones, 64% of them appearing once. The specimen was PBMCs, collected after nivolumab (anti-PD-1) treatment. The source is a person aged 40-85 years with oral cavity squamous cell carcinoma. Both conserved end residues are part of each CDR3. Fields, in order: J gene, D gene, clone size, V gene, CDR3 length, CDR3 protein, CDR3 DNA. D genes are given only for firm matches. Size is omitted from some rows. Given values are once, few, many or a class for expanded clones.

j_call: TRBJ1-6; d_call: .; clone_size: .; v_call: TRBV4-1; cdr3_length: 14; cdr3_aa: CASSYFQSLSPLHF; cdr3_nt: TGCGCCAGCAGCTATTTTCAATCCCTGTCACCCCTCCACTTT
j_call: TRBJ1-5; d_call: TRBD1; clone_size: .; v_call: TRBV7-6; cdr3_length: 17; cdr3_aa: CASSLTGPGGRSAPQHF; cdr3_nt: TGTGCCAGCAGCCTGACAGGGCCAGGGGGAAGATCAGCCCCCCAGCATTTT
j_call: TRBJ1-1; d_call: .; clone_size: .; v_call: TRBV7-8; cdr3_length: 14; cdr3_aa: CASSKGTSYTEAFF; cdr3_nt: TGTGCCAGCAGCAAAGGGACAAGCTACACTGAAGCTTTCTTT
j_call: TRBJ2-1; d_call: .; clone_size: .; v_call: TRBV7-9; cdr3_length: 14; cdr3_aa: CASSPNVGGNEQFF; cdr3_nt: TGTGCCAGCAGCCCTAACGTCGGGGGCAATGAGCAGTTCTTC
j_call: TRBJ2-1; d_call: .; clone_size: .; v_call: TRBV2; cdr3_length: 16; cdr3_aa: CASSYTSTDSFNEQFF; cdr3_nt: TGTGCCAGCAGTTACACTAGTACCGACAGTTTCAATGAGCAGTTCTTC
j_call: TRBJ1-4; d_call: TRBD1; clone_size: .; v_call: TRBV2; cdr3_length: 16; cdr3_aa: CASSLLEGQLNEKLFF; cdr3_nt: TGTGCCAGCAGTTTACTCGAGGGACAGCTAAATGAAAAACTGTTTTTT
j_call: TRBJ2-7; d_call: .; clone_size: .; v_call: TRBV11-2; cdr3_length: 14; cdr3_aa: CASSLAAGAYEQYF; cdr3_nt: TGTGCCAGCAGCTTAGCTGCAGGGGCTTACGAGCAGTACTTC
j_call: TRBJ2-3; d_call: .; clone_size: .; v_call: TRBV29-1; cdr3_length: 12; cdr3_aa: CSVRWDTDTQYF; cdr3_nt: TGCAGCGTAAGGTGGGACACAGATACGCAGTATTTT
j_call: TRBJ1-6; d_call: .; clone_size: .; v_call: TRBV5-5; cdr3_length: 20; cdr3_aa: CASSLAGRGGPIDHNSPLHF; cdr3_nt: TGTGCCAGCAGCTTGGCGGGCAGAGGAGGGCCGATAGACCATAATTCACCCCTCCACTTT
j_call: TRBJ2-5; d_call: .; clone_size: few; v_call: TRBV21-1; cdr3_length: 21; cdr3_aa: CASSKPQNKARRSPAKETQYF; cdr3_nt: TGTGCCAGCAGCAAACCCCAGAACAAGGCGCGCCGTTCCCCGGCAAAAGAGACCCAGTACTTC
j_call: TRBJ2-5; d_call: .; clone_size: .; v_call: TRBV29-1; cdr3_length: 13; cdr3_aa: CSVAGAHQETQYF; cdr3_nt: TGCAGCGTTGCCGGGGCCCACCAAGAGACCCAGTACTTC
j_call: TRBJ2-1; d_call: TRBD2; clone_size: .; v_call: TRBV5-4; cdr3_length: 13; cdr3_aa: CATSPGGSNEQFF; cdr3_nt: TGTGCCACCTCGCCCGGCGGGAGCAATGAGCAGTTCTTC
j_call: TRBJ2-1; d_call: TRBD1; clone_size: .; v_call: TRBV5-4; cdr3_length: 16; cdr3_aa: CASSLAAGQGYNEQFF; cdr3_nt: TGTGCCAGCAGCTTGGCCGCGGGACAGGGGTACAATGAGCAGTTCTTC
j_call: TRBJ2-1; d_call: TRBD2; clone_size: .; v_call: TRBV7-2; cdr3_length: 15; cdr3_aa: CASSLVGLAGSEQFF; cdr3_nt: TGTGCCAGCAGCTTAGTGGGACTAGCGGGGTCTGAGCAGTTCTTC
j_call: TRBJ2-7; d_call: TRBD2; clone_size: .; v_call: TRBV6-5; cdr3_length: 15; cdr3_aa: CASSYEAGGMREQYF; cdr3_nt: TGTGCCAGCAGTTACGAGGCGGGGGGGATGAGGGAGCAGTACTTC
j_call: TRBJ2-6; d_call: .; clone_size: .; v_call: TRBV6-4; cdr3_length: 16; cdr3_aa: CASSPSAGAGANVLTF; cdr3_nt: TGTGCCAGCAGCCCGTCTGCAGGGGCTGGGGCCAACGTCCTGACTTTC
j_call: TRBJ2-7; d_call: TRBD2; clone_size: .; v_call: TRBV7-9; cdr3_length: 13; cdr3_aa: CATMGLDLSEQYF; cdr3_nt: TGTGCCACAATGGGACTAGACCTCAGCGAGCAGTACTTC
j_call: TRBJ2-7; d_call: TRBD2; clone_size: few; v_call: TRBV7-9; cdr3_length: 15; cdr3_aa: CASSFLAGGPNEQYF; cdr3_nt: TGTGCCAGCAGCTTTCTAGCGGGGGGGCCCAACGAGCAGTACTTC
j_call: TRBJ2-7; d_call: TRBD1; clone_size: .; v_call: TRBV6-6; cdr3_length: 14; cdr3_aa: CASRDRGLTYEQYF; cdr3_nt: TGTGCCAGCAGGGACAGGGGATTAACCTACGAGCAGTACTTC
j_call: TRBJ2-5; d_call: TRBD1; clone_size: .; v_call: TRBV28; cdr3_length: 16; cdr3_aa: CASSLLRGQSQETQYF; cdr3_nt: TGTGCCAGCAGTTTACTTAGGGGACAGTCTCAAGAGACCCAGTACTTC
j_call: TRBJ1-2; d_call: .; clone_size: .; v_call: TRBV12-5; cdr3_length: 10; cdr3_aa: CASGSERYTF; cdr3_nt: TGTGCTAGTGGTTCCGAGCGCTACACCTTC
j_call: TRBJ1-6; d_call: .; clone_size: .; v_call: TRBV6-5; cdr3_length: 14; cdr3_aa: CASSYSGDGSPLHF; cdr3_nt: TGTGCCAGCAGTTACTCAGGAGATGGTTCACCCCTCCACTTT
j_call: TRBJ2-4; d_call: .; clone_size: once; v_call: TRBV28; cdr3_length: 15; cdr3_aa: CASSSPGTAKNIQYF; cdr3_nt: TGTGCCAGCAGCTCCCCGGGGACAGCCAAAAACATTCAGTACTTC
j_call: TRBJ1-6; d_call: .; clone_size: .; v_call: TRBV25-1; cdr3_length: 15; cdr3_aa: CASSDVGGWGSPLHF; cdr3_nt: TGTGCCAGCAGTGATGTCGGGGGGTGGGGATCACCCCTCCACTTT
j_call: TRBJ1-2; d_call: .; clone_size: .; v_call: TRBV5-4; cdr3_length: 14; cdr3_aa: CASSLEGGNYGYTF; cdr3_nt: TGTGCCAGCAGCTTGGAAGGGGGAAACTATGGCTACACCTTC
j_call: TRBJ2-2; d_call: TRBD2; clone_size: .; v_call: TRBV28; cdr3_length: 13; cdr3_aa: CASSPGLAGELFF; cdr3_nt: TGTGCCAGCAGCCCCGGACTAGCGGGAGAGCTGTTTTTT
j_call: TRBJ1-1; d_call: .; clone_size: .; v_call: TRBV5-4; cdr3_length: 14; cdr3_aa: CASSRGQTNTEAFF; cdr3_nt: TGTGCCAGCAGCCGTGGACAGACGAACACTGAAGCTTTCTTT
j_call: TRBJ1-5; d_call: .; clone_size: .; v_call: TRBV19; cdr3_length: 14; cdr3_aa: CASRMIRDNQPQHF; cdr3_nt: TGTGCCAGTAGGATGATTCGGGACAATCAGCCCCAGCATTTT
j_call: TRBJ2-5; d_call: .; clone_size: .; v_call: TRBV7-9; cdr3_length: 14; cdr3_aa: CASSRGQGMETQYF; cdr3_nt: TGTGCCAGCAGCCGAGGACAAGGAATGGAGACCCAGTACTTC
j_call: TRBJ1-5; d_call: .; clone_size: .; v_call: TRBV30; cdr3_length: 13; cdr3_aa: CAWSVSSNQPQHF; cdr3_nt: TGTGCCTGGAGTGTCAGCTCCAATCAGCCCCAGCATTTT
j_call: TRBJ1-2; d_call: .; clone_size: .; v_call: TRBV18; cdr3_length: 13; cdr3_aa: CASSPGERLGYTF; cdr3_nt: TGTGCCAGCTCACCGGGAGAACGGCTTGGCTACACCTTC
j_call: TRBJ2-2; d_call: TRBD2; clone_size: once; v_call: TRBV6-6; cdr3_length: 13; cdr3_aa: CAVKGEGTGELFF; cdr3_nt: TGTGCAGTCAAAGGGGAGGGCACCGGGGAGCTGTTTTTT